Below, 9 T cell receptor beta chains from the same sample are listed, as sequenced in a study of quantifying T cell responses using KT2 cells (TCRdb year 2017). Study-wide context: RNA was DNase-treated and reverse transcribed with TCR alpha and beta constant-region primers, mostly using SuperScript III.

Receptor libraries were prepared by UMI-ligation and nested PCR. The sample was run on an Illumina MiSeq. A single-stranded oligonucleotide bearing the Illumina SP2 sequence and a UMI was ligated to the 3' end of the cDNA with T4 RNA ligase 1. PCR1 used around 4 cycles (98 degrees C 15 s, 69 degrees C 30 s, 72 degrees C 40 s), and the beta primer was an equimolar mix of RC1.1 and RC1.2 that covered TRBC1 and TRBC2. In TCRdb, the public reads were trimmed at Q25 with fastp and aligned with MiXCR, with productive beta chains retained. Entries that share a CDR3 protein sequence are merged under the most common genes and DNA. The sample records 42,000 or so distinct CDR3 sequences, about a sixth of which are singletons. The top ten clones comprise around two fifths of the sample. Specimen: PBMCs spiked with cells of the T cell clone KT2. The origin of the receptors is a human donor.

This clonotype was detected only a few times. The J gene is TRBJ1-1, the V gene TRBV7-2; tentatively, D is TRBD1 (5 bases). The CDR3 totals 13 residues. V lost 3 bases and J 1 base, leaving 6 bases between the germline ends. In germline, CDR1 is SGHTA, CDR2 FQGNSA. The CDR3 DNA reads TGTGCCAGCAGCTTTCAGGGGAACACTGAAGCTTTCTTT. It codes for CASSFQGNTEAFF.

The chain recombines TRBV25-1 with TRBJ1-5; 10 nucleotides match TRBD1. The V gene end was trimmed by 7 bases and the J gene end by 2 bases; junction bases not matched to a gene: 14. Germline CDR1 is MGHDK and CDR2 is SYGVNS. This CDR3 contains 18 residues. In DNA form, the CDR3 reads TGTGCCAGCATAGTGCGGGACAGGGGTCTGTATGGCAATCAGCCCCAGCATTTT. The encoded protein is CASIVRDRGLYGNQPQHF. The whole variable domain, remainder taken from reference TRBV25-1 and TRBJ1-5, is EADIYQTPRYLVIGTGKKITLECSQTMGHDKMYWYQQDPGMELHLIHYSYGVNSTEKGDLSSESTVSRIRTEHFPLTLESARPSHTSQYLCASIVRDRGLYGNQPQHFGDGTRLSIL.

CDR3 DNA: TGCGCCAGCAGCCAAATCGGGGGGGGTATTAACAATGAGCAGTTCTTC. Its protein is CASSQIGGGINNEQFF. The chain joins TRBV4-1 to TRBJ2-1; 8 nucleotides match TRBD2. CDR1 is MGHRA, CDR2 YSYEKL, per germline. The junction had 8 bases not matched to a gene; V was cut back by 2 bases and J by 5 bases. CDR3 size: 16 residues.

V is TRBV20-1 and J is TRBJ2-6, with D uncertain. The CDR3 totals 17 residues. From germline, CDR1 is DFQATT and CDR2 SNEGSKA (reference sequence). V was cut by 4 bases and J by 2 bases, with 18 bases left in between. Here the CDR3 reads CSATPEVGRAGANVLTF. CDR3 coding DNA: TGCAGTGCTACTCCTGAAGTAGGAAGGGCTGGGGCCAACGTCCTGACTTTC.

The rearrangement links TRBV24-1 to TRBJ2-2, with D maybe TRBD1 (7 bases). V shed 7 bases and J shed 7 bases, with 12 bases lying between them. Germline V gives CDR1 KGHDR, CDR2 SFDVKD. This CDR3 spans 13 amino acids. The CDR3 loop reads CATRGGGGGELFF. The CDR3 DNA reads TGTGCCACCAGAGGAGGGGGCGGCGGGGAGCTGTTTTTT.

The chain recombines TRBV6-1 with TRBJ1-1; the D gene is possibly TRBD1 (6 bases). Germline loops: CDR1 MNHNS, CDR2 SASEGT. V dropped 4 bases and J dropped 0 bases, with 6 bases sitting between them. The CDR3 contains 13 residues. The CDR3 is CASSGQVNTEAFF. CDR3 DNA sequence: TGTGCCAGCAGTGGACAGGTGAACACTGAAGCTTTCTTT.

About this clonotype itself: Germline and junction disagree at one end, which may indicate a read error. This chain joins TRBV15 and TRBJ2-7; tentative D call: TRBD1 (6 bases). This CDR3 comprises 14 residues. Per germline, CDR1 LNHNV and CDR2 YYDKDF (reference sequence). CDR3 sequence: CATSRDQGPYEQCF. The CDR3 coding sequence is TGTGCCACCAGCAGAGATCAGGGGCCCTACGAGCAGTGCTTC.

This clonotype was detected only a few times. The V call is TRBV11-3, the J call TRBJ2-5; no reliable D call. This CDR3 has 11 amino acids. CDR1 and CDR2 (germline): SGHNT, YENEEA. V was trimmed by 7 bases and J by 5 bases, leaving 8 bases between them. The CDR3 is CASMNRETQYF. As DNA, the CDR3 is TGTGCCAGCATGAATCGGGAGACCCAGTACTTC.

V usage is TRBV6-5 and J usage is TRBJ2-2, with D perhaps TRBD1 (6 bases). Germline CDR1 reads MNHEY; CDR2 reads SVGAGI. The CDR3 runs 17 residues. Between the trimmed V and J ends, which lost 0 bases and 5 bases, there was a span of 16 bases. This CDR3 reads CASSYSSTGPYTGELFF. The CDR3 nucleotides are TGTGCCAGCAGTTACTCGAGTACAGGGCCCTATACCGGGGAGCTGTTTTTT.